Following are 15 T cell receptor beta chains from one sample sequenced in a study of CD8+ T cells in alopecia areata. In each case, RNA was isolated and then reverse transcribed into cDNA as the sequencing template. Measured with immunoSEQ multiplex PCR; TCRdb has only the in-frame clones, and not every one. The top ten clones hold 1.6% of a sample with about 210,000 clones, about 58% of them seen once. The treatment is: oral pan-JAK inhibitor, 5-10 mg twice daily. Sequencing was performed on CD4+ T cells sorted from blood, taken at week 4, from a patient treated with tofacitinib. The receptors were sampled from a human donor with alopecia areata.

On this clone itself: The same CDR3 can be traced to other DNA sequences in this sample. The rearrangement links TRBV5-1 to TRBJ2-3; the D gene is possibly TRBD2 (5 bases). This CDR3 has 13 amino acids. Germline-derived CDR1 and CDR2 are SGHRS and YFSETQ. Trimming stripped 0 bases from V and 3 bases from J, with 5 bases between. The CDR3 reads CASSLAGTDTQYF. For the CDR3, the DNA is TGCGCCAGCAGCTTGGCGGGGACAGATACGCAGTATTTT.

This clone came up many times. V is TRBV6-5 and J is TRBJ1-6; 8 nucleotides line up with TRBD1. The CDR3 sequence is 15 residues long. Germline V gene data show CDR1 as MNHEY and CDR2 as SVGAGI. Trimming cost V 5 bases and J 8 bases; bases outside gene matches: 8. The CDR3 DNA sequence: TGTGCCAGCAGTGTTACCGGGACAGGCGATTCACCCCTCCACTTT. This sequence encodes CASSVTGTGDSPLHF.

V usage is TRBV29-1 and J usage is TRBJ2-2; D ambiguous. The CDR3 spans 12 residues. V was clipped by 4 bases and J by 6 bases, with 9 bases between them. Germline V gene data show CDR1 as SQVTM and CDR2 as ANQGSEA. CDR3 nucleotide sequence: TGCAGCGTTGGACTCCTTCCCGGGGAGCTGTTTTTT. Its translation: CSVGLLPGELFF.

This chain links TRBV14 with TRBJ2-6; TRBD1 matches at 9 bases. V lost 8 bases and J lost 4; bases outside the gene matches: 9. There are 16 residues in the CDR3. In germline, CDR1 is SGHDN, CDR2 FVKESK. The CDR3 loop reads CASSWDRDVGANVLTF. DNA of the CDR3: TGTGCCAGCTCTTGGGACAGGGATGTAGGGGCCAACGTCCTGACTTTC.

The rearrangement links TRBV27 to TRBJ2-2, with TRBD2 matching over 10 bases. V lost 2 bases to trimming and J lost 2 bases; unmatched junction nucleotides: 2. The CDR3 loop spans 16 amino acids. CDR1 is MNHEY and CDR2 is SMNVEV in the germline V gene (reference sequence). The CDR3 bases are TGTGCCAGCAGTTTACTAGCGGGGGCAAACACCGGGGAGCTGTTTTTT. Translation: CASSLLAGANTGELFF.

V is TRBV30 and J is TRBJ2-6; the match to TRBD2 covers 8 bases. Germline values: CDR1 GTSNPN, CDR2 SVGIG (reference sequence). The V and J ends lost 1 base and 11 bases, in that order; junction bases with no gene match: 10. This CDR3 contains 15 residues. CDR3 residues: CAWSASGGHVDVLTF. CDR3 nucleotide sequence: TGTGCCTGGAGTGCCTCGGGGGGGCACGTCGACGTCCTGACTTTC.

The chain uses TRBV5-4 and TRBJ1-2; D is undetermined. The V gene's germline CDR1 is SGHNT and CDR2 YYREEE (reference sequence). CDR3 length: 14 residues. Trimming took 4 bases from V and 8 from J, leaving 18 bases between them. The CDR3: CASSIGRWGDGYTF. CDR3 bases: TGTGCCAGCAGCATAGGCCGCTGGGGAGACGGCTACACCTTC.

The gene calls are TRBV30 and TRBJ2-1; the D is unclear. The germline gives CDR1 GTSNPN, CDR2 SVGIG (reference sequence). The CDR3 runs 12 residues. Trimming removed 0 bases from V and 7 bases from J, with 7 bases in between. The CDR3 loop reads CAWSVLGNEQFF. CDR3 nucleotides: TGTGCCTGGAGTGTACTCGGAAATGAGCAGTTCTTC.

J is TRBJ1-2 and V is TRBV29-1; D possibly corresponds to TRBD1 (5 bases). The V end was cut by 4 bases, the J end by 4 bases, with 16 bases between. The V gene's germline CDR1 is SQVTM and CDR2 ANQGSEA. The CDR3 totals 14 residues. In DNA, the CDR3 is TGCAGCGTTGCCCCCTCATCGGGGGGCTATGGCTACACCTTC. Translated, it gives CSVAPSSGGYGYTF.

This clone was observed once. The gene calls are TRBV29-1 and TRBJ2-5, with a tentative D call TRBD1 (5 bases). Germline V lookup: CDR1 SQVTM, CDR2 ANQGSEA. The CDR3 contains 14 residues. V was shortened by 5 bases and J by 3 bases, with 16 bases between the two germline ends. The CDR3 loop is CSVSQGAAEETQYF. CDR3 bases: TGCAGCGTTTCCCAAGGGGCTGCGGAAGAGACCCAGTACTTC.

This rearrangement joins TRBV10-3 to TRBJ2-5, with 9 positions matching TRBD2. This CDR3 spans 14 amino acids. Germline trimming cut 6 bases from V and 5 bases from J; bases unmatched to any gene: 7. Germline CDR1 reads ENHRY; CDR2 reads SYGVKD. DNA of the CDR3: TGTGCCATCAGCGGGACTAGCTTTGGGGAGACCCAGTACTTC. Its translation: CAISGTSFGETQYF.

This clone was picked up a small number of times. CDR3 loop: CASSINKGSYGYTF. The CDR3 DNA follows: TGTGCCAGTAGTATCAATAAGGGAAGCTATGGCTACACCTTC. J is TRBJ1-2 and V is TRBV19, with D hard to call. V shed 3 bases and J shed 4 bases, with 12 bases lying between them. The germline CDR1 and CDR2 sequences are LNHDA and SQIVND (reference sequence). The CDR3 consists of 14 residues.

The V and J genes are TRBV7-2 and TRBJ2-7, with unresolved D. V was cut by 2 bases and J by 3 bases, with 8 bases left in between. The CDR3 is 13 residues long. Germline values: CDR1 SGHTA, CDR2 FQGNSA. CDR3 sequence: CASSLPPVYEQYF. In nucleotides, the CDR3 is TGTGCCAGCAGCTTACCACCAGTCTACGAGCAGTACTTC.

V gene TRBV30 combines with J gene TRBJ1-1; 8 bases agree with TRBD1. Germline V gene lookup returns CDR1 GTSNPN and CDR2 SVGIG (reference sequence). With 2 bases clipped from V and 6 bases from J, the junction kept 11 bases outside the gene matches. This CDR3 comprises 15 residues. CDR3 sequence (DNA): TGTGCCTGGAGTCTGGCCAGGGGGCATTGGGCTGAAGCTTTCTTT. Residues: CAWSLARGHWAEAFF. The full variable domain, with the rest looked up from reference TRBV30 and TRBJ1-1, is SQTIHQWPATLVQPVGSPLSLECTVEGTSNPNLYWYRQAAGRGLQLLFYSVGIGQISSEVPQNLSASRPQDRQFILSSKKLLLSDSGFYLCAWSLARGHWAEAFFGQGTRLTVV.

The genes are TRBV27 and TRBJ2-1, with D maybe TRBD1 (5 bases). V was shortened by 5 bases and J by 9 bases, with 14 bases between the two germline ends. The CDR3 has 13 amino acids. Germline V gene data show CDR1 as MNHEY and CDR2 as SMNVEV (reference sequence). This CDR3 reads CASSPIKGSEQFF. The DNA of the CDR3 is TGTGCCAGCAGTCCCATTAAGGGGTCTGAGCAGTTCTTC.